The subject of this entry is one TCR beta chain. The target antigen is unknown. The data stem from a study of T-cell reconstitution after alpha-beta-depleted transplantation in children. Findings and limits, study-wide: Diversity of TCRbeta at day 60 was high in some patients, arising from surviving recipient T cells and thymic progenitors. Reportedly, only several hundred clones from non-depleted graft cells drove alpha-beta T-cell counts at about two months. Newly generated T cells supplied most T-cell counts and diversity one year post-transplant.

It was with unique molecular identifiers that the TCRbeta library was prepared. TCRdb called the PCR reads again in MiXCR, with one record for every CDR3 protein. The data contain some 150,000 distinct CDR3 sequences, around 9% of them singletons. Sequenced here: PBMCs, mostly from graft donor cells, sampled 180 days after TCRalphabeta/CD19-depleted stem cell transplant. This sequence originates from a female patient aged 2 to 10 who had a stem cell transplant for congenital amegakaryocytic thrombocytopenia, so the T cells may come from the graft donor.

CDR3 loop: CAVGDRGTDTQYF. Here the CDR3 DNA reads TGTGCCGTGGGGGACAGGGGCACAGATACGCAGTATTTT. The chain combines TRBV28 with TRBJ2-3; 9 nucleotides match TRBD1. Germline trimming cut 11 bases from V and 1 base from J; bases unmatched to any gene: 4. This CDR3 is 13 amino acids long. Germline V CDR1 and CDR2: MDHEN, SYDVKM.